The clone carrying this T cell receptor (beta chain) came up many times. These data are taken from a study of human T cells and chemical hapten exposure. Time point described: patch test 1, 2 weeks after DPC sensitization. Treatment given: therapeutic diphenylcyclopropenone sensitization with weekly scalp DPC. Per the original methods: With a range of about 23,224 to 750,000, the median per sample was about 92,000 TCRs. In TCRdb, the RACE reads were re-called with MiXCR into one record per CDR3 protein. These V and J calls derive from TCRdb rather than the authors' analysis. Altogether some 49,000 distinct CDR3 sequences are present, about a tenth being singletons, with the ten largest covering roughly 4%. Trimming took off 1 base at V and 3 bases at J, with 8 bases between the two ends. Germline CDR1 is MNHNS and CDR2 is SASEGT. The CDR3 is 14 residues long.

The receptor was derived from a woman aged 50 to 60 with alopecia areata. Some clones in this sample may be carry-over from other donors' samples. The sample in question was whole blood, obtained in connection with sensitization to the hapten diphenylcyclopropenone (DPC). The gene calls are TRBV6-1 and TRBJ2-3; D gene uncertain. CDR3 sequence reads: CASSEVDGTDTQYF. The DNA of the CDR3 is TGTGCCAGCAGTGAAGTCGACGGAACAGATACGCAGTATTTT.